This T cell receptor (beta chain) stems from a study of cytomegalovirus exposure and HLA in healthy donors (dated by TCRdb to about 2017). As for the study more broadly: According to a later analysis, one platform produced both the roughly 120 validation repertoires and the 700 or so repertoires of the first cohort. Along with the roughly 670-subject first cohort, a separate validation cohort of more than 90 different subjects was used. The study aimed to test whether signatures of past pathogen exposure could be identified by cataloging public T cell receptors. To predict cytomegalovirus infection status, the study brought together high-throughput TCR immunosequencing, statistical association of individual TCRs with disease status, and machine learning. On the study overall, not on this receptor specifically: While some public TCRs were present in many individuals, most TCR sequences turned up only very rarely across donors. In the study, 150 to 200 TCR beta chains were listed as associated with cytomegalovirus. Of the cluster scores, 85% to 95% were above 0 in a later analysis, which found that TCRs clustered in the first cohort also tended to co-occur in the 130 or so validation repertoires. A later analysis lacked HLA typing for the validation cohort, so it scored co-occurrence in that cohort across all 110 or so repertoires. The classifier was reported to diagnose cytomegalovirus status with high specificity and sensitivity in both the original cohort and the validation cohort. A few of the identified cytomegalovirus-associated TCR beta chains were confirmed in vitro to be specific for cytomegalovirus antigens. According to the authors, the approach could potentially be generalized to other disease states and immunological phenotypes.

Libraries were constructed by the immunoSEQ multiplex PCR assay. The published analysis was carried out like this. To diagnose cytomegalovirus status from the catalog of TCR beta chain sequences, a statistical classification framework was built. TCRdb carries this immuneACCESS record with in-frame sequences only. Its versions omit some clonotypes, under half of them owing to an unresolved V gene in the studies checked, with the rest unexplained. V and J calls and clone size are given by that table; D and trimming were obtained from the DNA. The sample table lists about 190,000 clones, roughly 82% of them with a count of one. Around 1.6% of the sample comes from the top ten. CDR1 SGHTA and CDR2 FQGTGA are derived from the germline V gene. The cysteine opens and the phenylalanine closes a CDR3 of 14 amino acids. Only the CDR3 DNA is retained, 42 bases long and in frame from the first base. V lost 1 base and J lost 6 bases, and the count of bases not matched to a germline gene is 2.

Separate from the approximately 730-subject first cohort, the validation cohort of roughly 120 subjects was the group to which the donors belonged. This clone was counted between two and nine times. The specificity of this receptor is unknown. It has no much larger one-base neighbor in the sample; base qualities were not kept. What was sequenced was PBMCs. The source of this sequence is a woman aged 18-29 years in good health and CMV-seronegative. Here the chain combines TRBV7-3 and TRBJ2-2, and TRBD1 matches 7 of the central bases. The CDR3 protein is CASSLRQGAGELFF. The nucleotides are TGTGCCAGCAGCTTAAGGCAGGGGGCCGGGGAGCTGTTTTTT.